The 14 T cell receptor beta chains given below trace back to one sample, sequenced in a study of blood T cell repertoires in COVID-19. Profiling relied on immunoSEQ multiplex PCR, and the TCRdb table lists in-frame clones only, not all of them. This table holds roughly 73,000 clones, 60% to 85% found once. The sequencing sample was made of peripheral blood. These receptors originate from a man in his 70s with acute or convalescent COVID-19.

The gene calls are TRBV27 and TRBJ2-1, with TRBD1 identical over 7 bases. V gave up 5 bases and J gave up 6 bases; unmatched junction bases: 7. Germline-derived CDR1 and CDR2 are MNHEY and SMNVEV (reference sequence). This CDR3 contains 14 residues. This CDR3 is CASSPWDSGNEQFF. The CDR3 DNA reads TGTGCCAGCAGTCCCTGGGACAGTGGCAATGAGCAGTTCTTC.

This clone has more than one count but fewer than ten. The rearrangement uses TRBV6-5 and TRBJ1-5; 7 nucleotides agree with TRBD1. Trimming at V came to 6 bases and at J to 2 bases, leaving 7 bases not matched to a gene. This CDR3 is 15 amino acids long. CDR1 is MNHEY, CDR2 SVGAGI, per germline. CDR3 nucleotide sequence: TGTGCCAGCAGGGAGCGACAGGGTGGCAATCAGCCCCAGCATTTT. This encodes CASRERQGGNQPQHF.

In its sample, this clone was seen once. The genes are TRBV19 and TRBJ2-7, with D possibly matching TRBD2 (6 bases). This CDR3 region has 16 residues. Per germline, CDR1 LNHDA and CDR2 SQIVND (reference sequence). Trimming stripped 3 bases from V and 4 bases from J, with 19 bases between. This CDR3 reads CASSMAGKLGGYEQYF. In DNA, the CDR3 is TGTGCCAGTAGTATGGCGGGAAAGCTGGGTGGGTACGAGCAGTACTTC.

As regards this clone: A read error may explain this, as a much larger clone is one base away. The rearrangement links TRBV13 to TRBJ2-7; unclear D gene. The CDR3 runs 12 residues. CDR1 is PRHDT, CDR2 FYEKMQ, per germline (reference sequence). The V gene lost 5 bases and the J gene lost 2 bases, with 7 bases spanning the gap. CDR3 DNA sequence: TGTGCCAGCAGCCTCACAGCCTACGAGCAGTACTTC. Amino acids: CASSLTAYEQYF.

The chain carries TRBV10-3 and TRBJ2-3; 7 bases align to TRBD2. CDR3 length: 21 amino acids. V lost 2 bases to trimming and J lost 2 bases; unmatched junction nucleotides: 22. CDR1 and CDR2 (germline): ENHRY, SYGVKD. The CDR3 nucleotides are TGTGCCATCAGTGAGGGGGAGGGGCGAGGTTTAAGAGGAACGTCCACAGATACGCAGTATTTT. This encodes CAISEGEGRGLRGTSTDTQYF.

This clone was counted a few times. The chain's CDR3 is CASSPRQGYNEQFF. The CDR3 DNA reads TGTGCCAGCAGTCCGAGACAGGGGTACAATGAGCAGTTCTTC. The chain joins TRBV27 to TRBJ2-1; 8 bases map to TRBD1. J gave up 4 bases and V 5 bases, and 4 bases lay outside the gene matches. The length of the CDR3 is 14 residues. Per the germline V gene, CDR1 is MNHEY and CDR2 is SMNVEV (reference sequence).

V is TRBV28 and J is TRBJ1-1; possible D gene TRBD1, 5 bases. Trimming took off 1 base at V and 11 bases at J, with 20 bases between the two ends. CDR1 and CDR2 from the germline V gene are MDHEN and SYDVKM. This CDR3 comprises 15 residues. CDR3: CASSLSVTTRVYAFF. In DNA form, the CDR3 reads TGTGCCAGCAGTTTATCCGTAACGACCAGGGTTTATGCTTTCTTT.

This chain joins TRBV28 and TRBJ2-3; D remains ambiguous. Trimming shortened V by 8 bases and J by 0 bases, and 15 bases separated the two germline ends. CDR1 is MDHEN, CDR2 SYDVKM, per germline. This CDR3 has 15 residues. CDR3 in DNA: TGTGCCAGCGGAGAGGCAGTCCTTAGCACAGATACGCAGTATTTT. Amino acids: CASGEAVLSTDTQYF.

J is TRBJ2-1 and V is TRBV6-2 or TRBV6-3, with a possible D match to TRBD2 (6 bases). From germline, CDR1 is MNHEY and CDR2 SVGEGT. This CDR3 has 12 amino acids. V was clipped by 4 bases and J by 5 bases, with 6 bases between them. The CDR3 is CASSWTNNEQFF. The CDR3 coding sequence is TGTGCCAGCAGTTGGACTAACAATGAGCAGTTCTTC.

This clone appeared a few times. The rearrangement uses TRBV6-5 and TRBJ1-4, with a possible D match to TRBD1 (6 bases). CDR3 length: 16 residues. CDR1 is MNHEY, CDR2 SVGAGI, per germline. The V gene lost 4 bases and the J gene lost 4 bases, with 16 bases spanning the gap. CDR3 sequence: CASSSWGGPVNEKLFF. DNA for the CDR3: TGTGCCAGCAGTTCTTGGGGGGGGCCGGTTAATGAAAAACTGTTTTTT.

This clone was recorded a few times. The chain is built from TRBV6-5 and TRBJ1-5, with D unclear. The CDR3 contains 15 residues. The germline V and J ends were trimmed by 5 bases and 0 bases, with 11 bases remaining between them. Looked up from germline, CDR1 is MNHEY and CDR2 is SVGAGI. The CDR3 spells CASSPGIYSNQPQHF. The DNA for the CDR3 is TGTGCCAGCAGTCCCGGGATATATAGCAATCAGCCCCAGCATTTT.

The CDR3 sequence: CATRQGTFDNSPLHF. The CDR3 bases are TGTGCCACCAGGCAGGGGACGTTCGATAATTCACCCCTCCACTTT. V and J are TRBV28 and TRBJ1-6, with D perhaps matching TRBD1 (6 bases). Trimming cost V 10 bases and J 5 bases, with 18 bases left between them. The CDR3 runs 15 residues. The germline V gene has CDR1 MDHEN and CDR2 SYDVKM. The entire variable domain, with the rest obtained from reference TRBV28 and TRBJ1-6, is as follows: DVKVTQSSRYLVKRTGEKVFLECVQDMDHENMFWYRQDPGLGLRLIYFSYDVKMKEKGDIPEGYSVSREKKERFSLILESASTNQTSMYLCATRQGTFDNSPLHFGNGTRLTVT.

This chain links TRBV6-5 with TRBJ2-2; no reliable D call. This CDR3 spans 15 amino acids. Trimming left V 6 bases short and J 3 bases short, with 14 bases between. Germline V gives CDR1 MNHEY, CDR2 SVGAGI. CDR3 sequence: CASRYTHSDTGELFF. The CDR3 nucleotides read TGTGCCAGCAGATATACCCATTCGGACACCGGGGAGCTGTTTTTT.

The rearrangement uses TRBV5-8 and TRBJ2-1; D is possibly TRBD1 (5 bases). The germline CDR1 and CDR2 sequences are SGHTS and YDEGEE. This CDR3 has 14 amino acids. Trimming stripped 0 bases from V and 3 bases from J, with 7 bases between. The CDR3 protein is CASSLVQVYNEQFF. DNA of the CDR3: TGTGCCAGCAGCTTGGTACAGGTCTACAATGAGCAGTTCTTC.